In its sample, the clone carrying this T cell receptor beta chain was seen many times. Its antigen is unidentified. These data are taken from a study of T cells in Graves' hyperthyroidism and ophthalmopathy. Study-level information: The authors collected peripheral blood at initial diagnosis, before any treatment. General study results and limits: Most clonotypes expanded in thyroid above 0.001 were likewise present in blood. From stable hyperthyroidism, ophthalmopathy was set apart by a 13 V-J model.

9.5 to 10 ml fresh peripheral blood yielded the PBMCs. V was clipped by 0 bases and J by 5 bases, with 11 bases between them. In germline, CDR1 is KGHSH, CDR2 LQKENI. CDR3 length: 14 residues. It was RNA transcripts that yielded the amplified TCR beta CDR3 regions. The HTBI set primed first-round TCR CDR3 RT-PCR. MiXCR, applied by TCRdb to the multiplex PCR reads, yields one record per CDR3 protein. The sample carries 250,000 to 350,000 distinct CDR3 sequences, roughly 15% recorded once. This chain connects TRBV18 to TRBJ2-7; TRBD1 is a possible D gene (6 bases). The TCR comes from a man between 25 and 39 years old with Graves' hyperthyroidism. The sequencing input was blood. The CDR3 region has the DNA TGTGCCAGCTCACCACCTTCACAGGGTAACGAGCAGTACTTC. It specifies CASSPPSQGNEQYF.